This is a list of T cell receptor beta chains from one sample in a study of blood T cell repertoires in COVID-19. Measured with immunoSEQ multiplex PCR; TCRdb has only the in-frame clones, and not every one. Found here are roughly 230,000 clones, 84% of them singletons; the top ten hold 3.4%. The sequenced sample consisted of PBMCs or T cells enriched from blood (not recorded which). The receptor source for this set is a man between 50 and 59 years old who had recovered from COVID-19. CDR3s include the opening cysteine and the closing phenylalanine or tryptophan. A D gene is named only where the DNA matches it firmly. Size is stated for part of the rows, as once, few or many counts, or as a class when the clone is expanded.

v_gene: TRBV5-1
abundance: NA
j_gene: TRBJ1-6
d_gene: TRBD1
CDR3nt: TGCGCCAGCAGCCAAGGACAGGGGAAATCACCCCTCCACTTT
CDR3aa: CASSQGQGKSPLHF

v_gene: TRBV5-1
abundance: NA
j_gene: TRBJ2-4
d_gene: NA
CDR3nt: TGCGCCAGCAGCCTGACAGGACTCCCCATGCGGGAAAACATTCAGTACTTC
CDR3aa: CASSLTGLPMRENIQYF

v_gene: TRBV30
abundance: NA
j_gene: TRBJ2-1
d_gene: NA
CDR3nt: TGTGCCTGGAGTCGACAGGTCGTAGAGCAGTTCTTC
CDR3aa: CAWSRQVVEQFF

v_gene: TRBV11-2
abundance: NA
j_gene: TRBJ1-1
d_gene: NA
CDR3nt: TGTGCCAGCAGCCGTGGGGGGACAGCTTTCTTT
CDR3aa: CASSRGGTAFF

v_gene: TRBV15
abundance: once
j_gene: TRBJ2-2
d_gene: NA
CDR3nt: TGTGCCACCCACCTGGGACAGCGGGACACCGGGGAGCTGTTTTTT
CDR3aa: CATHLGQRDTGELFF

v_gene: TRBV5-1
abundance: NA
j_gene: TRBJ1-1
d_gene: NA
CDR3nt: TGCGCCAGCAGCTTGGGCAGGGCGAACACTGAAGCTTTCTTT
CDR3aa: CASSLGRANTEAFF

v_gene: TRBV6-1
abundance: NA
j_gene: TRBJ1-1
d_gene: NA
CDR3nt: TGTGCCAGCAGTGAAGTGGGGAGGACTGAAGCTTTCTTT
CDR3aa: CASSEVGRTEAFF

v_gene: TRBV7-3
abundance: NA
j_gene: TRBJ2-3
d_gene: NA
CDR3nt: TGTGCCAGCAGCCGAGACAGGACTAGCACAGATACGCAGTATTTT
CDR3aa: CASSRDRTSTDTQYF

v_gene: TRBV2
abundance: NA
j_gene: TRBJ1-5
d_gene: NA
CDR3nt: TGTGCCAGCAGTGGGCAGGGAATAGATCAGCCCCAGCATTTT
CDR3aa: CASSGQGIDQPQHF

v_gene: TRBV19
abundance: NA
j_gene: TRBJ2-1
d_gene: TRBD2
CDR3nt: TGTGCCAGTACCTATACGACTAGCGGGAGTAATGAGCAGTTCTTC
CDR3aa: CASTYTTSGSNEQFF

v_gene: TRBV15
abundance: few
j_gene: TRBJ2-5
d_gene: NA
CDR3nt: TGTGCCACCAGCAGAGATAGGAGCTTAGGAGAGACCCAGTACTTC
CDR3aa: CATSRDRSLGETQYF

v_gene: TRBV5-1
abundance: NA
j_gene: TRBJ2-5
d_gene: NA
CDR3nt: TGCGCCAGCAGCTTCCAGCGGGACCAAGAGACCCAGTACTTC
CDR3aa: CASSFQRDQETQYF

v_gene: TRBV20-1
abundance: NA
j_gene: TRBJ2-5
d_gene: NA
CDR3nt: TGCAGTGCTAGATACGCGGAGACCCAGTACTTC
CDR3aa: CSARYAETQYF

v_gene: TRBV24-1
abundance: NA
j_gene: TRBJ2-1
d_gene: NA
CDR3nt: TGTGCCACCATAGGCGGGACGGGGAACAATGAGCAGTTCTTC
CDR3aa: CATIGGTGNNEQFF

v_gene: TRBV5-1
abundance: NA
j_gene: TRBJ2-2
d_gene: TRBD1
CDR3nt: TGCGCCAGCAGCTCCACCGGGACAGGGAACACCGGGGAGCTGTTTTTT
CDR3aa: CASSSTGTGNTGELFF

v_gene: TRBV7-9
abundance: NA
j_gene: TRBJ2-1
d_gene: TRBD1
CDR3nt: TGTGCCAGCAGCGGTAGCAGTTGGACAGGGGGCAATGAGCAGTTCTTC
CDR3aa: CASSGSSWTGGNEQFF

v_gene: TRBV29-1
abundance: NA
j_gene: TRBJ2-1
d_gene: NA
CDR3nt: TGCAGCGTTGGGTTACTAGCTTACAATGAGCAGTTCTTC
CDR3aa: CSVGLLAYNEQFF

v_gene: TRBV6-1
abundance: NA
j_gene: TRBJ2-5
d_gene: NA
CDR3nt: TGTGCCAGCAGTGAAGTGAGGAGCCAGACCCAGTACTTC
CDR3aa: CASSEVRSQTQYF

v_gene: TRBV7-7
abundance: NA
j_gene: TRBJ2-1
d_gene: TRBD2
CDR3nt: TGTGCTAGCAGCTTCGGGACTAGCGGGCCCCTGGGCCTATACAATGAGCAGTTCTTC
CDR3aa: CASSFGTSGPLGLYNEQFF

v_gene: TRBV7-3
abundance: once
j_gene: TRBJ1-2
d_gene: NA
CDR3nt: TGTGCCAGCAGCTCCGGGATATCGGAGGGCTACACCTTC
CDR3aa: CASSSGISEGYTF

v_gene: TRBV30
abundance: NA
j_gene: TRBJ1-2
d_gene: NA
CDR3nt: TGTGCCTGGAGTGTACATGGGGCCCCGGGCTATGGCTACACCTTC
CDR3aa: CAWSVHGAPGYGYTF

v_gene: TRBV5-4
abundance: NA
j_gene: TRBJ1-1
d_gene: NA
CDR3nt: TGTGCCAGCAGAGGAGCCAGTAACACTGAAGCTTTCTTT
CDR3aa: CASRGASNTEAFF

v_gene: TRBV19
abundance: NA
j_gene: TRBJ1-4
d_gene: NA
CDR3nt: TGTGCCAGTAACGGGGAAAAACTGTTTTTT
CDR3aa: CASNGEKLFF

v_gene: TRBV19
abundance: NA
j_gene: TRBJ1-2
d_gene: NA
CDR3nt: TGTGCCAGTAGTACCCCGGGAACCCCACTCCGTGCCTATGGCTACACCTTC
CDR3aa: CASSTPGTPLRAYGYTF

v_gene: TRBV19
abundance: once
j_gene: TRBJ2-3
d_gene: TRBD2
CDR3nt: TGTGCCAGTACTAGCGGGGGAGCAGATACGCAGTATTTT
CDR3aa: CASTSGGADTQYF

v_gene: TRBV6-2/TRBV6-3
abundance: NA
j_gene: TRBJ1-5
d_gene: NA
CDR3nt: TGTGCCAGCAGTCATCAGGGGAGGGGCGCCAGTCAGCCCCAGCATTTT
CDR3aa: CASSHQGRGASQPQHF

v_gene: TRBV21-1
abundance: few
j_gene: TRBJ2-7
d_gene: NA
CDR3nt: TGTGCCAGCAGCAAAGTATGGACTAGCGGGAGTTACGAGCAGTACTTC
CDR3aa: CASSKVWTSGSYEQYF

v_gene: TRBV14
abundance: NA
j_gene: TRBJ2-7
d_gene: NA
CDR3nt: TGTGCCAGCAGCCCTCAGATATCGGCAGGCCTCTCCTACGAGCAGTACTTC
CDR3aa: CASSPQISAGLSYEQYF

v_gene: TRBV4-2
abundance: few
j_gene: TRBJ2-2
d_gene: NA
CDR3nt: TGTGCCAGCAGCCAAGAGGTACCGGGTCCGAACACCGGGGAGCTGTTTTTT
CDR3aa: CASSQEVPGPNTGELFF